This is a list of T cell receptor beta chains from one sample in a study of cytomegalovirus exposure and HLA in healthy donors. Using immunoSEQ multiplex PCR, the repertoire was profiled, and TCRdb retains in-frame clones only, with some absent. The repertoire holds 100,000 to 120,000 clones, with roughly 70% as singletons. Sample: PBMCs. The receptors come from a man in his forties in good health and CMV-seronegative. CDR3s include the opening cysteine and the closing phenylalanine or tryptophan. The D gene is left open where the match is weak. Size tells how often a clone was seen (once, few, many) or the class of an expanded clone, and some rows leave it out.

>NA|TRBV12-5|TRBD1|TRBJ1-5
TGTGCTAGTGGTTCGACCATTACACCCTTGGACAGGGGAGATGATCAGCCCCAGCATTTT
CASGSTITPLDRGDDQPQHF
>NA|TRBV7-2|NA|TRBJ1-6
TGTGCCAGCAGCGGGGGGTTCTCCTATAATTCACCCCTCCACTTT
CASSGGFSYNSPLHF
>few|TRBV4-1|TRBD2|TRBJ2-5
TGCGCCTCCAGGACTAGCGGGGGCGCACAAGAGACCCAGTACTTC
CASRTSGGAQETQYF
>NA|TRBV4-2|NA|TRBJ2-7
TGTGCCAGCAGCCCTCGACCCGGGGTGGTTGAGCAGTACTTC
CASSPRPGVVEQYF
>NA|TRBV29-1|NA|TRBJ2-7
TGCAGCGTTGGTGGCCCCGAGCAGTACTTC
CSVGGPEQYF
>NA|TRBV5-1|TRBD2|TRBJ2-5
TGCGCCAGCAGCCCGTCGGTCACCTGGGGACTAAGGTCGGAGACCCAGTACTTC
CASSPSVTWGLRSETQYF
>few|TRBV19|TRBD1|TRBJ1-5
TGTGCCAGTGATGACAGGGGGTTAAACCGAAATCAGCCCCAGCATTTT
CASDDRGLNRNQPQHF
>NA|TRBV1|NA|TRBJ1-2
TGCACCAGCAGCCAAGTATTGGAGTACTATGGCTACACCTTC
CTSSQVLEYYGYTF
>NA|TRBV7-8|NA|TRBJ1-6
TGTGCCAGCAGCTTAGGGGCAGGGGAGAATTCACCCCTCCACTTT
CASSLGAGENSPLHF
>NA|TRBV4-1|NA|TRBJ2-7
TGCGCCAGCAGCCAGAGGTGGCGGGAACACGAGGCCCCTTACGAGCAGTACTTC
CASSQRWREHEAPYEQYF
>NA|TRBV28|TRBD2|TRBJ2-4
TGTGCCAGCACGCCACCGGGACTAGCGGGGGGCACGGCCAAAAACATTCAGTACTTC
CASTPPGLAGGTAKNIQYF
>once|TRBV27|NA|TRBJ2-7
TGTGCCAGCAGTTCGGGGACAAAGCAGTACTTC
CASSSGTKQYF